The rows below give T cell receptor beta chains drawn from one sample of a study of T cell responses to AZD1222 COVID-19 vaccine. The method was immunoSEQ multiplex PCR; TCRdb's version includes in-frame clones alone and lacks a portion of them. The table shows over 95,000 clones, with roughly 88% occurring only once. The sample consisted of peripheral blood, taken 28 days after the second AZD1222 dose. Every receptor here comes from an adult who received the AZD1222 COVID-19 vaccine. Both conserved end residues are part of each CDR3. Fields, in order: V gene, D gene, J gene, clone size, CDR3 DNA, CDR3 protein. D genes are given only for firm matches. Rows give clone size only sometimes, using once, few, many, or a class for an expanded clone.

>TRBV11-2|.|TRBJ1-2|.
TGTGCCAGCAGCTCCAAACTGGGGAACTATGGCTACACCTTC
CASSSKLGNYGYTF
>TRBV1|.|TRBJ1-2|.
TGCACCAGCAAGAGAGGCTACACCTTC
CTSKRGYTF
>TRBV5-1|TRBD1|TRBJ2-7|.
TGCGCCAGCAGGCCGGGACAGGGGGCCGAGCAGTACTTC
CASRPGQGAEQYF
>TRBV5-1|.|TRBJ2-7|.
TGCGCCTCCGGCCAGGGGAACTACGAGCAGTACTTC
CASGQGNYEQYF
>TRBV5-4|TRBD1|TRBJ1-4|.
TGTGCCAGCAGCACGGAGGGACAGGCCTATGAAAAACTGTTTTTT
CASSTEGQAYEKLFF
>TRBV5-1|TRBD1|TRBJ1-1|.
TGCGCCAGCAGGTCGGGACAGTTGAACACTGAAGCTTTCTTT
CASRSGQLNTEAFF
>TRBV27|.|TRBJ2-1|.
TGTGCCAGCGGGAGGTTCTCCTACAATGAGCAGTTCTTC
CASGRFSYNEQFF
>TRBV5-6|TRBD1|TRBJ1-2|once
TGTGCCAGCAGCTTCTTACAGGGGATTTTGGGCTACACCTTC
CASSFLQGILGYTF
>TRBV6-5|.|TRBJ2-7|few
TGTGCCAGCGGCGAACAGGGCGGGCCTTCCGTGCAGTACTTC
CASGEQGGPSVQYF
>TRBV7-3|.|TRBJ1-1|few
TGTGCCAGCAGCTTAGGGGCAGGCACTGAAGCTTTCTTT
CASSLGAGTEAFF
>TRBV3-1/TRBV3-2|TRBD2|TRBJ2-1|.
TGTGCCAGCAGCCAGACTAGCTTTTCCTACAATGAGCAGTTCTTC
CASSQTSFSYNEQFF
>TRBV27|.|TRBJ1-5|.
TGTGCCAGCAGAAGTGGTGGGGCAGCGAATCAGCCCCAGCATTTT
CASRSGGAANQPQHF
>TRBV5-6|.|TRBJ2-2|.
TGTGCCAGCAGCTTGGGTAGCACCGGGGAGCTGTTTTTT
CASSLGSTGELFF
>TRBV7-3|TRBD2|TRBJ2-1|once
TGTGCCAGCAGCTTCGGCGGGGGGAATTACAATGAGCAGTTCTTC
CASSFGGGNYNEQFF
>TRBV28|.|TRBJ2-6|.
TGTGCCAGCAGTTTCGGGGGCCCAATCTCTGGGGCCAACGTCCTGACTTTC
CASSFGGPISGANVLTF
>TRBV21-1|.|TRBJ1-2|.
TGTGCCAGCAGCATAATGAGGGCAGGGCCGGGTAATGGCTACACCTTC
CASSIMRAGPGNGYTF
>TRBV2|.|TRBJ1-1|.
TGTGCCAGCAGTAAAGAATACATGAACACTGAAGCTTTCTTT
CASSKEYMNTEAFF
>TRBV3-1/TRBV3-2|TRBD2|TRBJ2-7|.
TGTGCCAGCAGCCAAGGGACTAGCGGGGCCTACGAGCAGTACTTC
CASSQGTSGAYEQYF
>TRBV5-6|.|TRBJ1-2|.
TGTGCCAGCAGCACTAGGGGGGTTAACTATGGCTACACCTTC
CASSTRGVNYGYTF
>TRBV24-1|TRBD1|TRBJ2-5|.
TGTGCCACCAGTGTAGGGGGCCTAGAGACCCAGTACTTC
CATSVGGLETQYF
>TRBV14|.|TRBJ1-6|.
TGTGCCAGCAGCCAACAGGGTTATAATTCACCCCTCCACTTT
CASSQQGYNSPLHF
>TRBV29-1|.|TRBJ1-1|.
TGCAGCGTTGAAACGGACACTGAAGCTTTCTTT
CSVETDTEAFF
>TRBV6-5|.|TRBJ2-1|once
TGTGCCAGCAGTTACTCTGGCCCCTACAATGAGCAGTTCTTC
CASSYSGPYNEQFF
>TRBV5-8|TRBD1|TRBJ2-3|.
TGTGCCAGCAGCATAGGACAGGGGAGCACAGATACGCAGTATTTT
CASSIGQGSTDTQYF
>TRBV4-2|.|TRBJ2-5|.
TGTGCCAGCAGCCCCGGGGACCGCAATAAAGAGACCCAGTACTTC
CASSPGDRNKETQYF
>TRBV5-1|.|TRBJ2-7|.
TGCGCCAGCAGCTTGGGGTATGGGACGGACTCCTACGAGCAGTACTTC
CASSLGYGTDSYEQYF
>TRBV11-2|.|TRBJ2-7|.
TGTGCCAGCAGCTTCGCACGGACAGCCTACGAGCAGTACTTC
CASSFARTAYEQYF
>TRBV5-1|.|TRBJ2-3|.
TGCGCCAGCAGCTTGGGGAGACAGAGCAGCACAGATACGCAGTATTTT
CASSLGRQSSTDTQYF
>TRBV11-2|.|TRBJ1-1|.
TGTGCCAGCAGCTTAAACCCGGGTGACACTGAAGCTTTCTTT
CASSLNPGDTEAFF
>TRBV28|.|TRBJ1-5|.
TGTGCCAGCAGTCCCGTCGAAGGGAGGCAGCCCCAGCATTTT
CASSPVEGRQPQHF
>TRBV6-5|.|TRBJ1-1|.
TGTGCCAGCAGTTACTATGCAGGCATGAACACTGAAGCTTTCTTT
CASSYYAGMNTEAFF
>TRBV19|TRBD1|TRBJ1-1|.
TGTGCCAGTAGTCCGACCCACAGGGGGAACACTGAAGCTTTCTTT
CASSPTHRGNTEAFF
>TRBV11-2|.|TRBJ2-2|.
TGTGCCAGCAGCCCCCGGACCGGGGAGCTGTTTTTT
CASSPRTGELFF
>TRBV7-9|.|TRBJ2-3|.
TGTGCCAGCAGCTTGGGGGACTTCAGCACAGATACGCAGTATTTT
CASSLGDFSTDTQYF
>TRBV27|.|TRBJ1-2|.
TGTGCCAGCAGTTCCTCGACAGGATCAACCTACACCTTC
CASSSSTGSTYTF
>TRBV18|.|TRBJ2-5|.
TGTGCCAGCTCACCCGCTGGCTCGCAAGAGACCCAGTACTTC
CASSPAGSQETQYF
>TRBV11-2|.|TRBJ1-1|.
TGTGCCAGCAGCAGGTACACTGAAGCTTTCTTT
CASSRYTEAFF
>TRBV6-2/TRBV6-3|TRBD1|TRBJ1-5|.
TGTGCCAGCAGCTGGACACCCACAGGGGAAAATCAGCCCCAGCATTTT
CASSWTPTGENQPQHF
>TRBV19|.|TRBJ2-5|.
TGTGCCAGTAGTGCCTCAGGAGTCGAAATCCAAGAGACCCAGTACTTC
CASSASGVEIQETQYF
>TRBV5-5|.|TRBJ1-2|.
TGTGCCAGCAGCTTGGTAGTCAACGCTAACTATGGCTACACCTTC
CASSLVVNANYGYTF
>TRBV6-5|.|TRBJ1-4|.
TGTGCCAGCAGTCGTGGGGTATCACCTAATGAAAAACTGTTTTTT
CASSRGVSPNEKLFF
>TRBV6-1|TRBD2|TRBJ2-7|.
TGTGCCAGCAGTGAGACTAGCGGGGGGGCGTCCGAGCAGTACTTC
CASSETSGGASEQYF
>TRBV29-1|.|TRBJ1-2|once
TGCAGCGTTGGGGATGGCTACACCTTC
CSVGDGYTF
>TRBV19|.|TRBJ2-3|.
TGTGCCAGTAGTTACCGTATGGGGGGCATTTATGGAGATACGCAGTATTTT
CASSYRMGGIYGDTQYF
>TRBV18|TRBD1|TRBJ2-7|.
TGTGCCAGCTCACCACAAGGACAGGTCTCCTACGAGCAGTACTTC
CASSPQGQVSYEQYF
>TRBV3-1/TRBV3-2|.|TRBJ1-1|.
TGTGCCAGCAGCCAGGCGACGGGGGCGGGCACTGAAGCTTTCTTT
CASSQATGAGTEAFF
>TRBV7-9|TRBD2|TRBJ2-7|.
TGTGCCAGCAGCCCGGGGGGGGAGCAGTACTTC
CASSPGGEQYF
>TRBV12-3/TRBV12-4|.|TRBJ1-2|.
TGTGCCAGCAGTACGCGACGGCTAAATGGCTACACCTTC
CASSTRRLNGYTF
>TRBV12-3/TRBV12-4|TRBD2|TRBJ2-7|.
TGTGCCAGCAAAGCGGGGGGGTTATACGAGCAGTACTTC
CASKAGGLYEQYF
>TRBV7-9|.|TRBJ2-5|once
TGTGCCAGCAGCCCCTCTTGGGACGGAGGGGAGACCCAGTACTTC
CASSPSWDGGETQYF